This is a list of T cell receptor beta chains from one sample in a study of cytomegalovirus exposure and HLA in healthy donors. Data came from immunoSEQ multiplex PCR; TCRdb stores just in-frame clones and leaves some out. The sample contains some 160,000 clones, under 90% of which appear only once. Source material: PBMCs. Receptor source: a man aged 18 to 35 in good health and CMV-seronegative. Both conserved end residues are part of each CDR3.

>TRBV9
CASQRVNTEAFF
>TRBV25-1
CASSTLAEYNEQFF
>TRBV5-8
CASTAYRDFSTDTQYF
>TRBV28
CASSTIQAGGFNEQFF
>TRBV5-4
CASSLDRGTTDTQYF
>TRBV5-4
CASSRQGVGEQYF
>TRBV6-5
CASRQGDRETGELFF
>TRBV6-5
CASSRGYEDTEAFF
>TRBV6-1
CASGIAGPYNEQFF
>TRBV2
CASTPGQYSGTVALFF
>TRBV29-1
CSVEFATNEKLFF
>TRBV4-2
CASSQAFQGYTEAFF
>TRBV11-3
CASSLGPDHDEQFF
>TRBV28
CASSLGGTVAPYEQYF
>TRBV28
CASRSSAGANVLTF
>TRBV4-3
CASSQGGRGYEQYF
>TRBV6-5
CASSITGTSDTQYF